Listed below are T cell receptor beta chains from one sample, sequenced in a study of siplizumab effects on memory and regulatory T cells. Produced via immunoSEQ multiplex PCR; TCRdb's table is partial and in-frame only. The repertoire holds about 85,000 clones, with more than 85% as singletons. Sequenced: CD8+ T cells sorted from blood. The receptors here all came from a human donor in good health. The CDR3 runs from the conserved cysteine through the conserved F or W. The order of the fields is CDR3 DNA, CDR3 protein, clone size, D gene, J gene, V gene. The D gene is left open where the match is weak. Size is stated for part of the rows, as once, few or many counts, or as a class when the clone is expanded.

TGTGCCTGGAGTCAACTAGCGGTCTACAATGAGCAGTTCTTC,CAWSQLAVYNEQFF,NA,TRBD2,TRBJ2-1,TRBV30
TGTGCCAGCAGCTTATGGCGGGGGGAGACCCAGTACTTC,CASSLWRGETQYF,NA,TRBD2,TRBJ2-5,TRBV7-3
TGTGCCAGCAGTGAAGTGGGCGGCGGGGAGCTGTTTTTT,CASSEVGGGELFF,NA,NA,TRBJ2-2,TRBV2
TGTGCCAGCAGCTTGGCCGATCTGCCAGAAAGAGCAGCCTACGAGCAGTACTTC,CASSLADLPERAAYEQYF,NA,NA,TRBJ2-7,TRBV5-5
TGTGCCAGCAGCCCCCCCCGGGAGCTCGACGAGCAGTACTTC,CASSPPRELDEQYF,NA,NA,TRBJ2-7,TRBV5-5
TGTGCCAGCAGCGACAGGATTCCCTACGAGCAGTACTTC,CASSDRIPYEQYF,NA,NA,TRBJ2-7,TRBV7-2
TGTGCCAGTACGCCACGAAAGCGGGAGATAGATACGCAGTATTTT,CASTPRKREIDTQYF,NA,TRBD2,TRBJ2-3,TRBV19
TGTGCCAGCAGTAACCGGGACAGGGGCTACGAGCAGTACTTC,CASSNRDRGYEQYF,NA,TRBD1,TRBJ2-7,TRBV28
TGTGCCAGCGGATCCGGGACTGATACTTTCTTC,CASGSGTDTFF,NA,NA,TRBJ2-1,TRBV6-6
TGTGCCAGCTTAACGACAGGGATTAGTGGCTACACCTTC,CASLTTGISGYTF,once,TRBD1,TRBJ1-2,TRBV6-1
TGTGCCAGCAGTTCTAGCTCCTACGAGCAGTACTTC,CASSSSSYEQYF,NA,NA,TRBJ2-7,TRBV6-6
TGCGCCAGCAGCTTGATCCGTCTTGGGGGGGTTTATGACTATGGCTACACCTTC,CASSLIRLGGVYDYGYTF,NA,NA,TRBJ1-2,TRBV5-1
TGTGCCAGCAGCGGTCGTGCTTGGGATGGCTACACCTTC,CASSGRAWDGYTF,NA,NA,TRBJ1-2,TRBV14
TGTGCCAGCAGTTTCGTAGCGACTGAGCAGTTCTTC,CASSFVATEQFF,NA,NA,TRBJ2-1,TRBV6-6
TGTGCCAGCAGCCCGGACTTGCCAGGGTCCACTGAAGCTTTCTTT,CASSPDLPGSTEAFF,NA,NA,TRBJ1-1,TRBV7-9
TGTGCCAGCAGTTTTAGGGTTTTAGAGTTCTTC,CASSFRVLEFF,few,NA,TRBJ2-1,TRBV6-7
TGTGCCAGCAGCCGACTAGCGGGAGAGGGCGGGGAGCTGTTTTTT,CASSRLAGEGGELFF,NA,TRBD2,TRBJ2-2,TRBV4-2
TGCGCCAGCAGCCAAGTGGTAGCGGGAGTAAATGAGCAGTTCTTC,CASSQVVAGVNEQFF,NA,TRBD2,TRBJ2-1,TRBV4-1
TGTGCCAGCAGTTTCACTGGGGTTTCGAACACTGAAGCTTTCTTT,CASSFTGVSNTEAFF,NA,NA,TRBJ1-1,TRBV11-2
TGTGCCAGCAGCTTTAGGCTAGAGTCGGTCGGGGAGCTGTTTTTT,CASSFRLESVGELFF,NA,NA,TRBJ2-2,TRBV7-6
TGTGCCAGCAGCGTAGTTTCTGGGAAGGGCTACACCTTC,CASSVVSGKGYTF,NA,NA,TRBJ1-2,TRBV9
TGTGCCAGCAGTGATAACAGCTACAATCAGCCCCAGCATTTT,CASSDNSYNQPQHF,NA,NA,TRBJ1-5,TRBV6-6
TGTGCTAGCAGCTTAGCGGGAGGGAACCAAGAGACCCAGTACTTC,CASSLAGGNQETQYF,NA,TRBD2,TRBJ2-5,TRBV7-7
TGCGCCAGCAGCCCCGTAATCGGGACAACCACAGATACGCAGTATTTT,CASSPVIGTTTDTQYF,NA,NA,TRBJ2-3,TRBV4-1
TGTGCCAGCTCTAGCGGGAGGGCTATCAATGAGCAGTTCTTC,CASSSGRAINEQFF,NA,TRBD2,TRBJ2-1,TRBV2